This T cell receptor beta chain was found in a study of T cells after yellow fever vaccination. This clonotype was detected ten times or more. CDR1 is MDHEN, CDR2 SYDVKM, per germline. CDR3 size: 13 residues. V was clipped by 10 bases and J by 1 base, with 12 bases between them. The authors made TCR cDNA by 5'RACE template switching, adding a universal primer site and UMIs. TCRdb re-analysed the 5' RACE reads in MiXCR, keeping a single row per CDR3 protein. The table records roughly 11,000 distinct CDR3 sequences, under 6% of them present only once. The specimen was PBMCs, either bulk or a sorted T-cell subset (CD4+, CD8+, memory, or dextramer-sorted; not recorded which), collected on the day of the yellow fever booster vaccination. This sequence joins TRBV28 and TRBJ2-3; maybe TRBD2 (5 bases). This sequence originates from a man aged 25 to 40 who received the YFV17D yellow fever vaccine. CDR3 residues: CATQGSGTDTQYF. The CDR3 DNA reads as TGTGCCACGCAAGGTAGCGGCACAGATACGCAGTATTTT.